The clone carrying this TCR beta chain was recorded at least ten times. The antigen is not known. Via MiXCR, TCRdb re-called the multiplex PCR reads, giving one row per CDR3 protein. The data contain 85,000 to 120,000 distinct CDR3 sequences, roughly 29% of them singletons. The data originate from a study of breast tumors, draining lymph nodes, adjacent tissues. Study-wide points: Luminal-like breast cancer showed significantly greater tumor-nontumor repertoire similarity than basal-like breast cancer did. Data only fit, rather than demonstrated, lymph node origin of most tumor T cells. Data fit most tumor T cells coming from lymph node, expanding in tumor. Tumor TCR diversity was below lymph nodes but above nontumor tissue.

The lymph nodes were axillary draining lymph nodes from breast cancer patients. The CDR3 contains 14 residues. In germline, CDR1 is SEHNR, CDR2 FQNEAQ (reference sequence). V lost 0 bases to trimming and J lost 5 bases, with 11 bases between them. The chain has TRBV7-9 and TRBJ2-7; D remains ambiguous. This TCR derives from a female donor with breast cancer. Some clones in this sample may be carry-over from other donors' samples. Sequenced input: axillary lymph node tissue. The CDR3 nucleotides are TGTGCCAGCAGCTTAGCAGGTAGCCCCAACGAGCAGTACTTC. Translated, it gives CASSLAGSPNEQYF.